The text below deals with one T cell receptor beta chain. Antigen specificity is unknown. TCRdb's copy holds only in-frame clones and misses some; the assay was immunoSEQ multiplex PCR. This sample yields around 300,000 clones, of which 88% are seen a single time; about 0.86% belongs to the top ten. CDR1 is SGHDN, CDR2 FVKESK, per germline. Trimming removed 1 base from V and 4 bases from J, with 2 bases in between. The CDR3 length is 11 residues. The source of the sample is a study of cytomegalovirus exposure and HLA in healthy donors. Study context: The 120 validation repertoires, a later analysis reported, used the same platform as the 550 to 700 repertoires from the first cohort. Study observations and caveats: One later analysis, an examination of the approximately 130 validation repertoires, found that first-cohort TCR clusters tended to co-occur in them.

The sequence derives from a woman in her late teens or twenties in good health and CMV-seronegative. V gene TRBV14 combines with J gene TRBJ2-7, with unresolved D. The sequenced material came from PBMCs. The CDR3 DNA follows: TGTGCCAGCAGCCAAGCGTACGAGCAGTACTTC. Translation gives CASSQAYEQYF.